A single sample gave rise to the 29 T cell receptor beta chains below, sequenced in a study of cytomegalovirus exposure and HLA in healthy donors. Researchers ran the PCR with 60 Vbeta and 13 Jbeta primers. The repertoire was sequenced with immunoSEQ multiplex PCR; TCRdb's copy has only in-frame clones and lacks some. The table records approximately 170,000 clones, roughly 65% of them present only once. The specimen was PBMCs. The receptor set was obtained from a young woman in good health and CMV-seropositive.

This clone has just a few counts. The V call is TRBV4-2, the J call TRBJ2-5, with D possibly TRBD1 on 5 matching bases. Germline CDR1 reads LGHNA; CDR2 reads YNFKEQ. This CDR3 is 15 amino acids long. The V end was cut by 0 bases, the J end by 5 bases, with 13 bases between. CDR3 bases: TGTGCCAGCAGCCAAGAAGGCCAGGGAATCGAGACCCAGTACTTC. Translating it yields CASSQEGQGIETQYF.

As to this clone: One end of the junction varies from germline; a read error may be responsible. Other DNA sequences of this sample code for an identical CDR3. The chain uses TRBV7-7 and TRBJ2-7; 9 nucleotides line up with TRBD1. The CDR3 runs 13 residues. CDR1 is SSHAT and CDR2 is FNYEAQ in the germline V gene (reference sequence). The CDR3 loop is CASSPGQGYEQYF. In DNA form, the CDR3 reads TGTGCTAGCAGCCCCGGACAGGGGTACGAGCAGTACTTC.

This chain uses TRBV27 with TRBJ2-7; 10 nucleotides agree with TRBD1. Germline V gene sequence: CDR1 MNHEY, CDR2 SMNVEV (reference sequence). CDR3 length: 14 residues. J was trimmed by 5 bases and V by 4 bases; bases with no gene match: 5. DNA for the CDR3: TGTGCCAGCAGTTCCGGGACAGGGGTCCACGAGCAGTACTTC. Amino acid sequence: CASSSGTGVHEQYF.

In DNA form, the CDR3 reads TGTGCCAGCAGCTACAGGACTAGCGGGAGGTTCTACGAGCAGTACTTC. Translation: CASSYRTSGRFYEQYF. The rearrangement joins TRBV5-8 to TRBJ2-7; 14 nucleotides agree with TRBD2. The length of the CDR3 is 16 residues. V was pared by 3 bases and J by 3 bases, with 5 bases of the junction left unmatched. Germline V gene lookup returns CDR1 SGHTS and CDR2 YDEGEE. The full variable domain, in which reference TRBV5-8 and TRBJ2-7 provide the parts outside the CDR3, is EAGVTQSPTHLIKTRGQQATLRCSPISGHTSVYWYQQALGLGLQFLLWYDEGEERNRGNFPPRFSGRQFPNYSSELNVNALELEDSALYLCASSYRTSGRFYEQYFGPGTRLTVT.

This CDR3 reads CASSPNLGGGAHEQFF. The DNA for the CDR3 is TGTGCCAGCAGCCCTAACCTGGGCGGGGGGGCACATGAGCAGTTCTTC. The chain carries TRBV7-9 and TRBJ2-1; 9 bases are a match to TRBD2. Trimming at V came to 5 bases and at J to 8 bases, leaving 13 bases not matched to a gene. CDR1 is SEHNR, CDR2 FQNEAQ, per germline (reference sequence). The CDR3 runs to 16 residues.

The rearrangement joins TRBV28 to TRBJ1-2; D perhaps matches TRBD1 (5 bases). V was pared by 5 bases and J by 6 bases, with 16 bases between. The germline V gene has CDR1 MDHEN and CDR2 SYDVKM. The CDR3 consists of 14 residues. CDR3 loop: CASSTSGVRHGYTF. CDR3 in DNA: TGTGCCAGCAGTACCTCGGGGGTGAGACATGGCTACACCTTC.

This chain connects TRBV11-2 to TRBJ1-2; TRBD1 might be the D (5 bases). V was trimmed by 2 bases and J by 3 bases, leaving 16 bases between them. CDR1 and CDR2 (germline): SGHAT, FQNNGV. The CDR3 contains 16 residues. Written as DNA, the CDR3 is TGTGCCAGCAGCTTATCAGGGCCCGGAACCGACTATGGCTACACCTTC. Translation: CASSLSGPGTDYGYTF.

This clone was picked up one time. The sample has other DNA sequences that encode this CDR3 too. The chain employs TRBV5-1 and TRBJ2-7; D remains unclear. The CDR3 runs to 14 residues. Germline values: CDR1 SGHRS, CDR2 YFSETQ. V lost 0 bases and J lost 0, with 7 bases in between. The CDR3 nucleotides are TGCGCCAGCAGCTTGGACAGTAGCTCCTACGAGCAGTACTTC. Translation: CASSLDSSSYEQYF.

This clone was counted only a few times. The chain recombines TRBV5-6 with TRBJ1-1, with D perhaps TRBD1 (6 bases). V dropped 0 bases and J dropped 4 bases, with 19 bases sitting between them. The CDR3 is 17 amino acids. Per germline, CDR1 SGHDT and CDR2 YYEEEE. The CDR3 here is CASSLGSQGGVFTEAFF. CDR3 coding DNA: TGTGCCAGCAGCTTGGGGTCACAGGGTGGGGTTTTCACTGAAGCTTTCTTT.

The V gene is TRBV5-4, the J gene TRBJ2-6; the D is unclear. CDR1 is SGHNT, CDR2 YYREEE, per germline (reference sequence). V lost 4 bases and J lost 2, with 13 bases in between. The CDR3 spans 16 residues. CDR3 in DNA: TGTGCCAGCAGCCGGGTTGGCCTACCTGGGGCCAACGTCCTGACTTTC. It specifies CASSRVGLPGANVLTF.

This clone was recorded a few times. V gene TRBV5-1 combines with J gene TRBJ1-3; D possibly corresponds to TRBD1 (6 bases). The V gene's germline CDR1 is SGHRS and CDR2 YFSETQ. This CDR3 has 15 residues. V was cut by 4 bases and J by 3 bases, with 14 bases left in between. The CDR3 DNA sequence: TGCGCCAGCAGCAGTACCCGGGACATTGGAAACACCATATATTTT. As protein: CASSSTRDIGNTIYF.

The chain employs TRBV6-1 and TRBJ1-5; 7 nucleotides align to TRBD1. V gave up 2 bases and J gave up 2 bases; unmatched junction bases: 3. The CDR3 loop spans 15 amino acids. CDR1 MNHNS and CDR2 SASEGT come from the germline V gene. CDR3 residues: CASSEPTGGNQPQHF. The CDR3 DNA follows: TGTGCCAGCAGTGAACCTACAGGGGGCAATCAGCCCCAGCATTTT.

V gene TRBV30 combines with J gene TRBJ1-5, with D tentatively TRBD1 (5 bases). The germline V and J ends were trimmed by 2 bases and 6 bases, with 17 bases remaining between them. Per the germline V gene, CDR1 is GTSNPN and CDR2 is SVGIG (reference sequence). The CDR3 extends over 15 amino acids. The CDR3 coding sequence is TGTGCCTGGAGTATAGGATCGTTGGGGGGTCAGCCCCAGCATTTT. Protein sequence: CAWSIGSLGGQPQHF.

This clone has only one observation. The chain recombines TRBV6-6 with TRBJ2-7; 7 nucleotides align to TRBD1. CDR3 size: 15 residues. Germline-derived CDR1 and CDR2 are MNHNY and SVGAGI (reference sequence). After removal of 4 bases from V and 6 bases from J, the junction contained 12 bases not matched to a gene. The CDR3 protein is CASSSGRGMFREQYF. DNA for the CDR3: TGTGCCAGCAGTTCGGGCAGGGGGATGTTTCGCGAGCAGTACTTC.

This rearrangement joins TRBV7-8 to TRBJ2-1, with 7 bases lining up with TRBD2. Germline values: CDR1 SGHVS, CDR2 FQNEAQ. Trimming cost V 2 bases and J 4 bases; bases outside gene matches: 8. This CDR3 region has 16 residues. The CDR3 protein is CASSLLVAGEYNEQFF. Written as DNA, the CDR3 is TGTGCCAGCAGCTTATTGGTGGCGGGAGAGTACAATGAGCAGTTCTTC.

CDR3 DNA sequence: TGTGCCAGCAGTTTATCGATTACAGTCACTGAAGCTTTCTTT. Amino acid sequence: CASSLSITVTEAFF. The chain employs TRBV27 and TRBJ1-1; D is undetermined. The CDR3 length is 14 residues. Trimming cost V 0 bases and J 4 bases, with 9 bases left between them. Germline-derived CDR1 and CDR2 are MNHEY and SMNVEV (reference sequence).

Comments on this clone: A single base separates this from a much larger clone, so it may be a read error. The CDR3 reads CASSRQGNTEAFF. The CDR3 nucleotides are TGTGCCAGCAGCCGACAGGGGAACACTGAAGCTTTCTTT. V gene TRBV7-9 combines with J gene TRBJ1-1, with 7 bases fitting TRBD1. The junction had 1 base not matched to a gene; V was cut back by 5 bases and J by 1 base. The CDR3 is made up of 13 amino acids. Germline values: CDR1 SEHNR, CDR2 FQNEAQ (reference sequence).

This clone has a single count. The CDR3 DNA reads as TGTGCCAGCAGTTTAGTCAGTTCCTACAATGAGCAGTTCTTC. It yields the protein CASSLVSSYNEQFF. The V gene is TRBV27, the J gene TRBJ2-1, with D hard to call. There are 14 residues in the CDR3. With 2 bases removed from V and 1 base from J, the gap between germline ends came to 6 bases. Looked up from germline, CDR1 is MNHEY and CDR2 is SMNVEV (reference sequence).

The chain couples TRBV2 to TRBJ2-5, with 10 bases matching TRBD2. With 0 bases clipped from V and 3 bases from J, the junction kept 7 bases outside the gene matches. The germline V gene has CDR1 SNHLY and CDR2 FYNNEI. CDR3 length equals 17 residues. CDR3 sequence reads: CASSEALSGRLEETQYF. The CDR3 coding sequence is TGTGCCAGCAGTGAAGCGCTTAGCGGGAGGCTGGAAGAGACCCAGTACTTC.

The count of this clone is one. The chain is built from TRBV28 and TRBJ1-2; D remains ambiguous. Germline V lookup: CDR1 MDHEN, CDR2 SYDVKM. The V and J ends lost 2 bases and 7 bases respectively, with 26 bases between them. The CDR3 covers 18 residues. In DNA form, the CDR3 reads TGTGCCAGCAGTTTAGAGATTATGGGCGGAGGGAAAGGTGGTGGCTACACCTTC. This encodes CASSLEIMGGGKGGGYTF.

A word on this clone: Different DNA sequences within this sample yield the same CDR3. The chain is built from TRBV6-5 and TRBJ2-1, with D unclear. Germline V gives CDR1 MNHEY, CDR2 SVGAGI. Deletions cut 0 bases from V and 2 bases from J, with 5 bases between. This CDR3 comprises 14 residues. The DNA of the CDR3 is TGTGCCAGCAGTTACTCTCGTGCCTACAATGAGCAGTTCTTC. It specifies CASSYSRAYNEQFF.

A note on this clone: An end of the junction differs from the germline gene, which may be a read error. The CDR3 is CASTVKTSGTNAGELFF. The CDR3 DNA reads as TGTGCCAGCACCGTAAAGACTAGCGGGACGAACGCCGGGGAGCTGTTTTTT. The rearrangement links TRBV27 to TRBJ2-2; 11 bases match TRBD2. CDR3 length equals 17 residues. In germline, CDR1 is MNHEY, CDR2 SMNVEV (reference sequence).

The CDR3 spells CASSPPPESSYNEQFF. Here the CDR3 DNA reads TGTGCCAGCTCACCCCCCCCAGAAAGTTCCTACAATGAGCAGTTCTTC. The chain links TRBV18 to TRBJ2-1; the D is unclear. Germline CDR1 reads KGHSH; CDR2 reads LQKENI. Trimming took off 3 bases at V and 1 base at J, with 13 bases between the two ends. The CDR3 totals 16 residues.

In its sample, this clone was seen a few times. The chain has TRBV5-6 and TRBJ2-2; TRBD2 matches 8 bases. Germline CDR1 SGHDT, CDR2 YYEEEE. The CDR3 length is 16 residues. V gave up 4 bases and J gave up 1 base; unmatched junction bases: 6. The CDR3 is CASSPGLAGNTGELFF. The CDR3 nucleotides read TGTGCCAGCAGCCCCGGGCTAGCGGGGAACACCGGGGAGCTGTTTTTT.

The gene calls are TRBV4-2 and TRBJ2-1, with 10 bases aligning to TRBD2. The V gene's germline CDR1 is LGHNA and CDR2 YNFKEQ. The CDR3 covers 16 residues. The trim removed 0 bases at V and 13 bases at J, leaving 12 bases unmatched. This chain's CDR3 is CASSQEYGTSVFVQFF. The CDR3 DNA follows: TGTGCCAGCAGCCAAGAGTATGGGACTAGCGTATTTGTACAGTTCTTC.

This clone has more than one count but fewer than ten. The chain has TRBV5-1 and TRBJ1-6, with D hard to call. V lost 2 bases and J 17 bases, leaving 11 bases between the germline ends. Germline V CDR1 and CDR2: SGHRS, YFSETQ. The CDR3 runs 11 residues. The CDR3 bases are TGCGCCAGCAGCTTAGTGACGGGGATCCACTTT. It codes for CASSLVTGIHF.

This chain joins TRBV5-1 and TRBJ1-1, with 7 bases matching TRBD1. Trimming at V came to 5 bases and at J to 3 bases, leaving 4 bases not matched to a gene. This CDR3 is 13 amino acids long. CDR1 is SGHRS and CDR2 is YFSETQ in the germline V gene. CDR3 sequence (DNA): TGCGCCAGCAGAGACGACAGGGACACTGAAGCTTTCTTT. Its translation is CASRDDRDTEAFF.

The V gene is TRBV5-1, the J gene TRBJ2-5; TRBD2 might be the D (6 bases). The length of the CDR3 is 14 residues. Germline assignment: CDR1 SGHRS and CDR2 YFSETQ. Trimming removed 4 bases from V and 0 bases from J, with 10 bases in between. CDR3 amino acids: CASSPAGYQETQYF. DNA of the CDR3: TGCGCCAGCAGCCCGGCGGGGTACCAAGAGACCCAGTACTTC.

This chain connects TRBV30 to TRBJ2-1, with 10 bases that match TRBD2. This CDR3 has 14 residues. Germline V CDR1 and CDR2: GTSNPN, SVGIG (reference sequence). Unmatched junction bases numbered 11, after V lost 8 bases and J lost 7 bases. The CDR3 loop is CAKRERGGGNEQFF. The CDR3 DNA sequence: TGTGCCAAGCGGGAGCGGGGGGGCGGAAATGAGCAGTTCTTC.